Listed here are 32 T cell receptor beta chains from one sample, sequenced in a study of blood T cell repertoires in COVID-19. Only in-frame clones appear in the TCRdb table, and some are missing; sequencing was by immunoSEQ multiplex PCR. The sample holds 68,000 or so clones, around 89% seen once. The material sequenced was peripheral blood. The source of these receptors is a man aged 45 to 65 with acute or convalescent COVID-19.

The chain links TRBV5-1 to TRBJ1-4, with TRBD1 matching 8 bases. The length of the CDR3 is 13 residues. Germline CDR1 and CDR2: SGHRS and YFSETQ. J gave up 12 bases and V 3 bases, and 7 bases lay outside the gene matches. The CDR3 DNA reads TGCGCCAGCAGCTCCCGGACAGGGCTAGAACTGTTTTTT. This translates into CASSSRTGLELFF.

The table lists this clone with a few counts. The V call is TRBV14, the J call TRBJ2-5, with 7 bases identical to TRBD1. The CDR3 spans 14 residues. Trimming removed 4 bases from V and 2 bases from J; junction bases left unmatched: 4. Germline V gene data show CDR1 as SGHDN and CDR2 as FVKESK. The CDR3 DNA follows: TGTGCCAGCAGCCTACGGGACAGTCAAGAGACCCAGTACTTC. The encoded protein is CASSLRDSQETQYF.

The sample holds a few counts of this clone. This rearrangement joins TRBV25-1 to TRBJ2-7; D gene uncertain. The CDR3 sequence is 11 residues long. The germline V gene encodes CDR1 MGHDK and CDR2 SYGVNS. V was shortened by 6 bases and J by 4 bases, with 7 bases between the two germline ends. The CDR3 spells CASSFQYEQYF. The CDR3 DNA reads as TGTGCCAGCAGCTTTCAGTACGAGCAGTACTTC.

The CDR3: CAWSLSDRSPLHF. CDR3 nucleotides: TGTGCCTGGAGTTTGTCTGATCGGTCGCCCCTCCACTTT. The chain recombines TRBV30 with TRBJ1-6; no firm D call. Per the germline V gene, CDR1 is GTSNPN and CDR2 is SVGIG (reference sequence). V lost 2 bases to trimming and J lost 13 bases, with 15 bases between them. The CDR3 is made up of 13 amino acids. Together with reference TRBV30 and TRBJ1-6, the CDR3 gives the full variable domain: SQTIHQWPATLVQPVGSPLSLECTVEGTSNPNLYWYRQAAGRGLQLLFYSVGIGQISSEVPQNLSASRPQDRQFILSSKKLLLSDSGFYLCAWSLSDRSPLHFGNGTRLTVT.

A single count supports this clone. The rearrangement joins TRBV6-6 to TRBJ1-2, with 8 bases aligning to TRBD1. The germline V gene has CDR1 MNHNY and CDR2 SVGAGI (reference sequence). V shed 7 bases, J shed 4 bases, and the junction held 14 bases outside the gene matches. The CDR3 loop spans 16 amino acids. The CDR3 coding sequence is TGTGCCAGCACCGGCCCAACCCGGACAGGGACCTATGGCTACACCTTC. Amino acids: CASTGPTRTGTYGYTF.

The chain has TRBV19 and TRBJ2-1; 9 nucleotides line up with TRBD2. Germline V gene sequence: CDR1 LNHDA, CDR2 SQIVND (reference sequence). V shed 3 bases and J 6 bases; nucleotides not matched to a gene: 21. There are 20 residues in the CDR3. CDR3 in DNA: TGTGCCAGTAGTATTTCCGCGTTACGAATAGCGGGAGAGCAGTTCAATGAGCAGTTCTTC. This gives the protein CASSISALRIAGEQFNEQFF.

The chain couples TRBV5-8 to TRBJ2-5; 10 positions agree with TRBD2. V lost 4 bases to trimming and J lost 1 base; unmatched junction nucleotides: 10. Germline V CDR1 and CDR2: SGHTS, YDEGEE. The CDR3 has 17 amino acids. The CDR3 DNA is TGTGCCAGCAGCCCCTGGACTAGCGGAGACTTCCAAGAGACCCAGTACTTC. Its translation is CASSPWTSGDFQETQYF. Using reference TRBV5-8 and TRBJ2-5 for the parts outside the CDR3, the full variable domain is EAGVTQSPTHLIKTRGQQATLRCSPISGHTSVYWYQQALGLGLQFLLWYDEGEERNRGNFPPRFSGRQFPNYSSELNVNALELEDSALYLCASSPWTSGDFQETQYFGPGTRLLVL.

V is TRBV7-2 and J is TRBJ2-7, with D possibly TRBD1 on 5 matching bases. Germline V gene data show CDR1 as SGHTA and CDR2 as FQGNSA. The CDR3 loop spans 13 amino acids. Deletions cut 7 bases from V and 1 base from J, with 11 bases between. This CDR3 is CASKWQGSYEQYF. The CDR3 DNA sequence: TGTGCCAGCAAATGGCAGGGATCCTACGAGCAGTACTTC.

This clone was picked up a small number of times. The V gene is TRBV7-9, the J gene TRBJ2-7; D is perhaps TRBD2 (6 bases). The CDR3 loop spans 13 amino acids. Germline V gene sequence: CDR1 SEHNR, CDR2 FQNEAQ (reference sequence). Trimming shortened V by 4 bases and J by 2 bases, and 9 bases separated the two germline ends. The DNA of the CDR3 is TGTGCCAGCAGCTGGCGGGACGCCTACGAGCAGTACTTC. Translation gives CASSWRDAYEQYF.

This chain links TRBV3-1 (or the pseudogene TRBV3-2) with TRBJ2-5; possible D gene TRBD2, 5 bases. The CDR3 runs 20 residues. Germline CDR1 reads LGHDT; CDR2 reads YNNKEL (reference sequence). The V and J ends lost 5 bases and 0 bases respectively, with 28 bases between them. The CDR3 DNA reads TGTGCCAGCAGCATATCGCGTCGGGGAGCTTCGACATGCTACCAAGAGACCCAGTACTTC. This translates into CASSISRRGASTCYQETQYF.

This sequence joins TRBV2 and TRBJ1-4; a possible D gene is TRBD1 (5 bases). V was cut by 10 bases and J by 0 bases, with 15 bases left in between. CDR1 is SNHLY, CDR2 FYNNEI, per germline. The CDR3 is 15 residues long. The DNA of the CDR3 is TGTGCCACAGAGGCGGGGCTAGCAACTAATGAAAAACTGTTTTTT. It yields the protein CATEAGLATNEKLFF.

The rearrangement joins TRBV4-3 to TRBJ1-3, with 9 bases lining up with TRBD1. Germline V lookup: CDR1 LGHNA, CDR2 YSLEER. Unmatched junction bases numbered 10, after V lost 1 base and J lost 0 bases. The CDR3 spans 19 residues. CDR3 loop: CASSQGLTGGSSSGNTIYF. CDR3 in DNA: TGCGCCAGCAGCCAAGGTCTAACAGGGGGCTCGAGCTCTGGAAACACCATATATTTT.

CDR3 sequence (DNA): TGCGCCAGCAGCCACAACGTACAGGGGTCTAGGGGGACCCAGTACTTC. Translating gives CASSHNVQGSRGTQYF. V and J are TRBV4-3 and TRBJ2-5; 7 nucleotides align to TRBD1. The trim removed 3 bases at V and 7 bases at J, leaving 14 bases unmatched. Germline V gene sequence: CDR1 LGHNA, CDR2 YSLEER. CDR3 size: 16 residues.

As DNA, the CDR3 is TGTGCCACCCGGGACAGGAGCTCCTACGAGCAGTACTTC. This codes for CATRDRSSYEQYF. This chain uses TRBV24-1 with TRBJ2-7; 8 bases line up with TRBD1. This CDR3 comprises 13 residues. Losses at the gene ends were 9 bases for V and 0 bases for J; bases not matched to a gene: 3. Germline CDR1 KGHDR, CDR2 SFDVKD.

The chain joins TRBV18 to TRBJ2-3, with 8 bases lining up with TRBD1. J lost 2 bases, V lost 4 bases, and 8 bases had no gene match. The CDR3 is made up of 16 amino acids. Germline V gene sequence: CDR1 KGHSH, CDR2 LQKENI. CDR3 nucleotides: TGTGCCAGCTCACTTTCCGGGACAGGTACCACAGATACGCAGTATTTT. This translates into CASSLSGTGTTDTQYF.

The gene calls are TRBV9 and TRBJ2-1, with 8 nucleotides matching TRBD2. The CDR3 extends over 15 amino acids. Germline V CDR1 and CDR2: SGDLS, YYNGEE. The V gene end was trimmed by 4 bases and the J gene end by 6 bases; junction bases not matched to a gene: 9. The CDR3 coding sequence is TGTGCCAGCAGCTCTCTCCTAGCGGGCTTCAATGAGCAGTTCTTC. Protein product: CASSSLLAGFNEQFF. The whole variable domain, filled in from reference TRBV9 and TRBJ2-1, reads DSGVTQTPKHLITATGQRVTLRCSPRSGDLSVYWYQQSLDQGLQFLIQYYNGEERAKGNILERFSAQQFPDLHSELNLSSLELGDSALYFCASSSLLAGFNEQFFGPGTRLTVL.

The J gene is TRBJ1-2, the V gene TRBV13; D ambiguous. CDR3 size: 16 residues. The germline V gene encodes CDR1 PRHDT and CDR2 FYEKMQ (reference sequence). Trimming shortened V by 5 bases and J by 4 bases, and 20 bases separated the two germline ends. The CDR3 region is CASSLSGGYSSYGYTF. CDR3 nucleotides: TGTGCCAGCAGCCTGTCGGGAGGGTACAGTTCCTATGGCTACACCTTC.

Only a few counts were recorded for this clone. V is TRBV5-5 and J is TRBJ1-2; TRBD1 matches 7 bases. The CDR3 consists of 16 residues. V shed 2 bases and J 4 bases; nucleotides not matched to a gene: 11. Germline lookup yields CDR1 SGHKS and CDR2 YYEKEE (reference sequence). The CDR3 reads CASSFVDRVISYGYTF. CDR3 in DNA: TGTGCCAGCAGCTTTGTCGACAGGGTAATTAGCTATGGCTACACCTTC. The full variable domain, its missing parts supplied by reference TRBV5-5 and TRBJ1-2, is DAGVTQSPTHLIKTRGQQVTLRCSPISGHKSVSWYQQVLGQGPQFIFQYYEKEERGRGNFPDRFSARQFPNYSSELNVNALLLGDSALYLCASSFVDRVISYGYTFGSGTRLTVV.

V usage is TRBV18 and J usage is TRBJ2-2; the match to TRBD1 covers 8 bases. Germline CDR1 and CDR2: KGHSH and LQKENI. The CDR3 has 17 amino acids. Trimming cost V 0 bases and J 1 base; bases outside gene matches: 4. The CDR3 is CASSPPPGQENTGELFF. DNA of the CDR3: TGTGCCAGCTCACCACCTCCGGGACAGGAGAACACCGGGGAGCTGTTTTTT.

The chain recombines TRBV18 with TRBJ2-1; TRBD1 might be the D (8 bases). Germline V gene lookup returns CDR1 KGHSH and CDR2 LQKENI. Trimming removed 5 bases from V and 7 bases from J, with 15 bases in between. The CDR3 is 14 residues long. As DNA, the CDR3 is TGTGCCAGCTCATCCGGACAGGGAGGGAATGAGCAGTTCTTC. Protein sequence: CASSSGQGGNEQFF.

About this clone: The junction differs from germline at one of its ends, possibly a read error. V gene TRBV5-1 combines with J gene TRBJ1-4; D gene uncertain. Per germline, CDR1 SGHRS and CDR2 YFSETQ. The CDR3 length is 13 residues. Here the CDR3 reads CASSQATNEKLFF. In DNA, the CDR3 is TGCGCCAGCAGCCAAGCAACTAATGAAAAGCTGTTTTTT.

The chain has TRBV6-5 and TRBJ1-5; perhaps TRBD1 as D (6 bases). The V end was cut by 6 bases, the J end by 2 bases, with 8 bases between. The CDR3 spans 13 residues. In germline, CDR1 is MNHEY, CDR2 SVGAGI. CDR3 in DNA: TGTGCCAGCAGACAGGGTGGCAATCAGCCCCAGCATTTT. Its protein product is CASRQGGNQPQHF.

The gene calls are TRBV29-1 and TRBJ1-2, with TRBD1 matching 11 bases. This CDR3 has 18 residues. In germline, CDR1 is SQVTM, CDR2 ANQGSEA. The junction had 14 bases not matched to a gene; V was cut back by 3 bases and J by 2 bases. CDR3 DNA sequence: TGCAGCGTTGAGGTCCGGGACAGGGGGGAAAGAAGAAACTATGGCTACACCTTC. Its translation is CSVEVRDRGERRNYGYTF.

CDR3 amino acids: CASSEYDTYEQYF. The CDR3, as DNA: TGTGCCAGCAGTGAATACGACACCTACGAGCAGTACTTC. J is TRBJ2-7 and V is TRBV2; D gene ambiguous. The V end lost 2 bases, the J end lost 2 bases, and 7 bases lay between the germline ends. Germline loops: CDR1 SNHLY, CDR2 FYNNEI. The CDR3 sequence is 13 residues long.

The CDR3 here is CASSPQGNQPQHF. CDR3 DNA sequence: TGTGCCAGCAGCCCACAGGGGAACCAGCCCCAGCATTTT. This rearrangement joins TRBV2 to TRBJ1-5, with 7 bases aligning to TRBD1. Germline V lookup: CDR1 SNHLY, CDR2 FYNNEI. The CDR3 is made up of 13 amino acids. Trimming cost V 6 bases and J 7 bases; bases outside gene matches: 6.

CDR3 DNA: TGCGCCAGCAGCGCCAGCGGGGGGAACACCGGGGAGCTGTTTTTT. It is translated as CASSASGGNTGELFF. The rearrangement uses TRBV5-1 and TRBJ2-2, with 8 bases matching TRBD2. V was clipped by 4 bases and J by 1 base; unmatched bases: 3. The CDR3 spans 15 residues. The germline V gene has CDR1 SGHRS and CDR2 YFSETQ.

The CDR3 DNA follows: TGTGCCAGTGATCGGTCGGGACAGGGTCACAGAGCTTTCTTT. Protein product: CASDRSGQGHRAFF. The chain employs TRBV19 and TRBJ1-1; 9 nucleotides agree with TRBD1. The CDR3 is 14 residues long. Germline trimming cut 8 bases from V and 10 bases from J; bases unmatched to any gene: 14. CDR1 and CDR2 (germline): LNHDA, SQIVND (reference sequence).

The chain combines TRBV18 with TRBJ1-6, with 9 bases identical to TRBD1. Per germline, CDR1 KGHSH and CDR2 LQKENI. The CDR3 is 16 amino acids. The V segment lost 4 bases and the J segment 5 bases; nucleotides outside the gene matches: 6. The CDR3 region is CASSRITGGNNSPLHF. CDR3 sequence (DNA): TGTGCCAGCTCACGTATAACAGGGGGCAATAATTCACCCCTCCACTTT.

The J gene is TRBJ2-5, the V gene TRBV11-3, with D maybe TRBD2 (6 bases). Trimming stripped 0 bases from V and 2 bases from J, with 22 bases between. This CDR3 spans 19 amino acids. Germline assignment: CDR1 SGHNT and CDR2 YENEEA. The DNA for the CDR3 is TGTGCCAGCAGCTTAGAGGTTTTTTGGGACGGAGCGGGTCAAGAGACCCAGTACTTC. As protein: CASSLEVFWDGAGQETQYF.

This chain uses TRBV3-1 (or the pseudogene TRBV3-2) with TRBJ2-2; 11 bases map to TRBD2. Losses at the gene ends were 0 bases for V and 7 bases for J; bases not matched to a gene: 7. CDR1 and CDR2 (germline): LGHDT, YNNKEL (reference sequence). The CDR3 covers 17 residues. The CDR3 protein is CASSQEYTSGSHGELFF. The CDR3 bases are TGTGCCAGCAGCCAAGAATATACTAGCGGGAGCCACGGGGAGCTGTTTTTT.

This chain joins TRBV5-4 and TRBJ1-2; no reliable D call. CDR1 and CDR2 (germline): SGHNT, YYREEE (reference sequence). V lost 4 bases, J lost 2 bases, and 12 bases lay in between. CDR3 length equals 14 residues. CDR3 coding DNA: TGTGCCAGCAGCCCTTCGGGGATCAACTATGGCTACACCTTC. Its protein product is CASSPSGINYGYTF. Together with reference TRBV5-4 and TRBJ1-2, the CDR3 gives the full variable domain: ETGVTQSPTHLIKTRGQQVTLRCSSQSGHNTVSWYQQALGQGPQFIFQYYREEENGRGNFPPRFSGLQFPNYSSELNVNALELDDSALYLCASSPSGINYGYTFGSGTRLTVV.

This clone occurred once. The chain carries TRBV9 and TRBJ2-5, with TRBD2 identical over 11 bases. Per germline, CDR1 SGDLS and CDR2 YYNGEE. Trimming removed 4 bases from V and 4 bases from J; junction bases left unmatched: 3. The CDR3 totals 14 residues. CDR3 region: CASSPGTSGETQYF. The CDR3 region has the DNA TGTGCCAGCAGCCCCGGGACTAGCGGAGAGACCCAGTACTTC.